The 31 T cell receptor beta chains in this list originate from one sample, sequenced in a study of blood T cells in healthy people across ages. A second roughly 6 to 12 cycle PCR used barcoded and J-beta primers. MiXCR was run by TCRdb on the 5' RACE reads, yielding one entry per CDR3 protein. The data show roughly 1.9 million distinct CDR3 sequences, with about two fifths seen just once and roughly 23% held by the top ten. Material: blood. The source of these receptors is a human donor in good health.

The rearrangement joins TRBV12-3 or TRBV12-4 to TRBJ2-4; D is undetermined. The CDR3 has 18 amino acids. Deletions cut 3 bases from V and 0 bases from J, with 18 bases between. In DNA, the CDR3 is TGTGCCAGCAGTTTCTTAGCCAGGCGGCTCCTAGCCAAAAACATTCAGTACTTC. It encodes CASSFLARRLLAKNIQYF.

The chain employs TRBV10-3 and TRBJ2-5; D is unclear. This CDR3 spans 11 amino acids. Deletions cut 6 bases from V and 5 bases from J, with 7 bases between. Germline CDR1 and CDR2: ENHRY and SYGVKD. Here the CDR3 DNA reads TGTGCCATCAGAAGTCGGGAGACCCAGTACTTC. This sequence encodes CAIRSRETQYF.

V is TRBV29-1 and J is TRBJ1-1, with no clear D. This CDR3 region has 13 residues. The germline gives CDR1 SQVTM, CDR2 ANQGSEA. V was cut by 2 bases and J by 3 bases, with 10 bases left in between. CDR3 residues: CSVELGRDTEAFF. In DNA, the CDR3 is TGCAGCGTTGAATTGGGCCGAGACACTGAAGCTTTCTTT.

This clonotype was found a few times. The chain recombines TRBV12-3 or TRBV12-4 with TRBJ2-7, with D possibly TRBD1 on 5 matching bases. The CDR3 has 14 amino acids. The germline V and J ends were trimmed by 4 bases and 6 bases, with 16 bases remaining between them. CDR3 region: CASSSTGRVGEQYF. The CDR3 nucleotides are TGTGCCAGCAGTTCCACTGGCAGGGTTGGCGAGCAGTACTTC.

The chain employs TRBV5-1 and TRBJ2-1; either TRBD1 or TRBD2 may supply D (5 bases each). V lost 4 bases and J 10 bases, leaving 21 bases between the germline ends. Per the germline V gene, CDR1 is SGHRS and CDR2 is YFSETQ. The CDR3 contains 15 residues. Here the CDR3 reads CASSREGRGSMEQFF. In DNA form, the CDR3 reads TGCGCCAGCAGCCGAGAGGGTCGGGGCTCAATGGAGCAGTTCTTC.

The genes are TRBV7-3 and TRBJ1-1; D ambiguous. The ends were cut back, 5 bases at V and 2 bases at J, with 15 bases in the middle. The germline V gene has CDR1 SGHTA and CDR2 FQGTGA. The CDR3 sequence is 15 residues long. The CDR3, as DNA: TGTGCCAGCAGCACCCAAGCTGGATCTAACACTGAAGCTTTCTTT. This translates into CASSTQAGSNTEAFF.

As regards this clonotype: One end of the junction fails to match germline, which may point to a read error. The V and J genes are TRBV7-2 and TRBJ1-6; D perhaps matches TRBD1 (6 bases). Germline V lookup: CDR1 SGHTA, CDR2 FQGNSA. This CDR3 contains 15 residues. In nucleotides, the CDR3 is TGTGCCAGCAGCTCCCCCGGGGGGCAAGATTCACCCCCCCACTTT. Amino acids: CASSSPGGQDSPPHF.

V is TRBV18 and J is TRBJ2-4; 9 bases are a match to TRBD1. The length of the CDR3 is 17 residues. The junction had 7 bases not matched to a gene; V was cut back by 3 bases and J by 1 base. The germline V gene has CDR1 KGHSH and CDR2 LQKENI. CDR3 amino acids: CASSPGQGTLAKNIQYF. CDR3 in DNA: TGTGCCAGCTCACCGGGACAGGGTACACTGGCCAAAAACATTCAGTACTTC.

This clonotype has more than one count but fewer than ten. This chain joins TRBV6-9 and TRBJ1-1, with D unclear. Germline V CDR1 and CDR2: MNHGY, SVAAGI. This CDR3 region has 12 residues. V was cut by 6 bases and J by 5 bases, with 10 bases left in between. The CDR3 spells CASRDPRTEAFF. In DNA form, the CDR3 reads TGTGCCAGCAGGGATCCGAGGACTGAAGCTTTCTTT.

The CDR3 region has the DNA TGTGCCGGTAGGGGATCCTACGAGCAGTACTTC. Translating gives CAGRGSYEQYF. The chain joins TRBV2 to TRBJ2-7, with D maybe TRBD1 (5 bases). The CDR3 extends over 11 amino acids. Trimming removed 11 bases at V and 1 base at J, with 9 bases between. Germline CDR1 reads SNHLY; CDR2 reads FYNNEI.

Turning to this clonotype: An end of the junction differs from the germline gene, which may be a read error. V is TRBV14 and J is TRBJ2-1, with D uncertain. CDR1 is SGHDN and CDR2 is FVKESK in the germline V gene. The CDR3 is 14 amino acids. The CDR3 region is CASSGPLAYDEQFF. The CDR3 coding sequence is TGTGCCAGCAGCGGCCCCCTGGCCTACGATGAGCAGTTCTTC.

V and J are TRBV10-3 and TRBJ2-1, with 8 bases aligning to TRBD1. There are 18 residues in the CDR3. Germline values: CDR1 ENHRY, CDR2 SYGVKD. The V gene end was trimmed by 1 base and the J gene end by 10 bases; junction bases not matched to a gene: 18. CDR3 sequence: CAISEFWNQGANSYEQFF. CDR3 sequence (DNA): TGTGCCATCAGTGAGTTCTGGAATCAGGGGGCAAATTCTTACGAGCAGTTCTTC.

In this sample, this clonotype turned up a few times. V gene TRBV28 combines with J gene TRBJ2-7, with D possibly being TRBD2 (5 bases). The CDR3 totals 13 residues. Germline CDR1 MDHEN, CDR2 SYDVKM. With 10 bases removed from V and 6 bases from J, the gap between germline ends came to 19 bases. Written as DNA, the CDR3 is TGTGCCACGAGCGCGGACTCCGGGCTCGAGCAGTACTTC. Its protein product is CATSADSGLEQYF. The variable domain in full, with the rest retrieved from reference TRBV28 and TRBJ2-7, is DVKVTQSSRYLVKRTGEKVFLECVQDMDHENMFWYRQDPGLGLRLIYFSYDVKMKEKGDIPEGYSVSREKKERFSLILESASTNQTSMYLCATSADSGLEQYFGPGTRLTVT.

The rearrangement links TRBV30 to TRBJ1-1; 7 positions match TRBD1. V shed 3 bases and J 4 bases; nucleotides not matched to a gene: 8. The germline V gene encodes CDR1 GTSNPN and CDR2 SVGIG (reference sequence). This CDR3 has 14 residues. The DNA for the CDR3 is TGTGCCTGGAGGAAAGGACAGGAGACCACTGAAGCTTTCTTT. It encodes CAWRKGQETTEAFF.

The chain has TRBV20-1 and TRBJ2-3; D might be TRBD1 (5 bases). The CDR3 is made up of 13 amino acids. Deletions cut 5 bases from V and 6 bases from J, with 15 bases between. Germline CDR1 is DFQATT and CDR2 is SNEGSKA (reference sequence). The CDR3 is CSAGALPGDTQYF. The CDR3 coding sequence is TGCAGTGCTGGGGCCCTCCCCGGGGATACGCAGTATTTT.

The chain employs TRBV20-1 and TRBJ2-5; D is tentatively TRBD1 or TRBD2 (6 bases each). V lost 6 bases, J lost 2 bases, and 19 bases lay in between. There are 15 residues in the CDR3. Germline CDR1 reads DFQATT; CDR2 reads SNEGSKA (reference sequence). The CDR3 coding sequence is TGCAGTGCCACCCGGTGGGGGGCACATCAAGAGACCCAGTACTTC. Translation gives CSATRWGAHQETQYF.

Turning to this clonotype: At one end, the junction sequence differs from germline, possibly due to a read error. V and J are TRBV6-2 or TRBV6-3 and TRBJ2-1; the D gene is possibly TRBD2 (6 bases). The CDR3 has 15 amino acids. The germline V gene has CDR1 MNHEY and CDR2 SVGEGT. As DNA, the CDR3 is TGTGTCAGCAGTTCCCCTTCCTCCCGGGGGTATGAGCAGTTCTTC. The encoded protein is CVSSSPSSRGYEQFF.

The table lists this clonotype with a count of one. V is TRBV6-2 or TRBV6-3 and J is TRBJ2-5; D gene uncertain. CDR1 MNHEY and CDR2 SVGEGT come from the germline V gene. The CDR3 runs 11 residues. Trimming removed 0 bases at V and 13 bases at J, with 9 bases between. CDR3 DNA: TGTGCCAGCAGTTACTCGACCTATTGGTACTTC. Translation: CASSYSTYWYF.

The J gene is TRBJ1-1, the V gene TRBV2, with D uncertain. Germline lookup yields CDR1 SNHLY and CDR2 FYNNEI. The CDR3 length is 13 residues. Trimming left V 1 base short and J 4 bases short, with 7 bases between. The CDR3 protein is CASSEEQSTEAFF. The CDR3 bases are TGTGCCAGCAGTGAAGAGCAGTCCACTGAAGCTTTCTTT.

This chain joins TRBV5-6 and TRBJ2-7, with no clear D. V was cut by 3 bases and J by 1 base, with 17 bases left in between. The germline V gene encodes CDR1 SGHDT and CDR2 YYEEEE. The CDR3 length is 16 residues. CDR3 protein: CASSSLSAAESYEQYF. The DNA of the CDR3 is TGTGCCAGCAGCTCCTTGTCGGCGGCAGAATCCTACGAGCAGTACTTC.

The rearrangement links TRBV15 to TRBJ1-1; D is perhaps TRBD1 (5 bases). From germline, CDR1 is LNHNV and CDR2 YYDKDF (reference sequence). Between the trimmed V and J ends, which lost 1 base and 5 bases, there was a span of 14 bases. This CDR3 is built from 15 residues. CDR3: CATSRVRGVGTEAFF. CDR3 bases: TGTGCCACCAGCAGAGTACGAGGGGTAGGGACTGAAGCTTTCTTT.

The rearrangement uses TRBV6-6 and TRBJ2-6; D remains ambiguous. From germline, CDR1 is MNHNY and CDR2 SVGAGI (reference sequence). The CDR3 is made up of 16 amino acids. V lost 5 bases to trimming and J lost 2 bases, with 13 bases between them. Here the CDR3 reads CASSGPLGPGANVLTF. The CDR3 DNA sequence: TGTGCCAGCAGTGGCCCCTTAGGGCCTGGGGCCAACGTCCTGACTTTC.

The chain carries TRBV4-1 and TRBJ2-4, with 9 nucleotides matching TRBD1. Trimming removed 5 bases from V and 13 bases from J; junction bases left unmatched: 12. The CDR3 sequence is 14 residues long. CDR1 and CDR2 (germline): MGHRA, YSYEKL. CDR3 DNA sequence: TGCGCCAGCAGCTCTCGGGACAGGGACTACGGGCAGTACTTC. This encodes CASSSRDRDYGQYF.

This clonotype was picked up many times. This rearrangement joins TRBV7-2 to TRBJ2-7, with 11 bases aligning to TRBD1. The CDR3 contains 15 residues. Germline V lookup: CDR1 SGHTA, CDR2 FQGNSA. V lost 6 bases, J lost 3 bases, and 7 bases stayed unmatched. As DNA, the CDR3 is TGTGCCAGCAGTTTGGTGGGGACAGGGGGCTACGAGCAGTACTTC. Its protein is CASSLVGTGGYEQYF.

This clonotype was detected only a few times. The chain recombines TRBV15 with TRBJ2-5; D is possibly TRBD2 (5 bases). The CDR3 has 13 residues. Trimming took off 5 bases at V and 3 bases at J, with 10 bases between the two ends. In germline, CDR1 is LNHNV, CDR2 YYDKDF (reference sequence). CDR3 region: CATSLAGEETQYF. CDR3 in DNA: TGTGCCACCAGCCTTGCCGGGGAAGAGACCCAGTACTTC.

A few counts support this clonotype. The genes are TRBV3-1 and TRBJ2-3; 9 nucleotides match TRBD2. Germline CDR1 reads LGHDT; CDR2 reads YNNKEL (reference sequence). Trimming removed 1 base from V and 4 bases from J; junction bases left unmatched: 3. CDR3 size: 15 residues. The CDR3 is CASSQGGGAADTQYF. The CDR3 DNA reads TGTGCCAGCAGCCAAGGCGGGGGGGCTGCAGATACGCAGTATTTT.

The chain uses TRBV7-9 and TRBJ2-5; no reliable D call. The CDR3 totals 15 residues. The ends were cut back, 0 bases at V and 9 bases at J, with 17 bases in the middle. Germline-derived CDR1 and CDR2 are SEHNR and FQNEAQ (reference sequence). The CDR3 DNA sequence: TGTGCCAGCAGCTTAGCGGGATCAAGCATCATGCCCCAGTACTTC. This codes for CASSLAGSSIMPQYF.

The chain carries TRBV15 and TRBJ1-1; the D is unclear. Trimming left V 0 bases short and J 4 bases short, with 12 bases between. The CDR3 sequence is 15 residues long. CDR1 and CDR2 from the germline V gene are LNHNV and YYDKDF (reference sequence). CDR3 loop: CATSRDVHPATEAFF. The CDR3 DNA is TGTGCCACCAGCAGAGATGTTCACCCGGCCACTGAAGCTTTCTTT.

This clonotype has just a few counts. For the CDR3, the DNA is TGCAGCGTTGAGTTTAACTATGGCTACACCTTC. Amino acid sequence: CSVEFNYGYTF. This rearrangement joins TRBV29-1 to TRBJ1-2, with D hard to call. The germline gives CDR1 SQVTM, CDR2 ANQGSEA. This CDR3 is built from 11 residues. Trimming shortened V by 3 bases and J by 1 base, and 3 bases separated the two germline ends.

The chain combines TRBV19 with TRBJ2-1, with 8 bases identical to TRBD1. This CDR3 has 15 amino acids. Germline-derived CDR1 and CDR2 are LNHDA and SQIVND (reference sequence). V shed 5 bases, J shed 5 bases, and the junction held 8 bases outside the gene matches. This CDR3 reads CASSLGQGADNEQFF. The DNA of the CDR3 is TGTGCCAGTAGTTTAGGACAGGGAGCGGACAATGAGCAGTTCTTC.

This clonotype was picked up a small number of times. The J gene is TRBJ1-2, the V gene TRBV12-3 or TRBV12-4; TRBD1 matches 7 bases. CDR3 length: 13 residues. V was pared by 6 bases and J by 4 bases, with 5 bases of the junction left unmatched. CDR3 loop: CASRAGQAYGYTF. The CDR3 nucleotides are TGTGCCAGCAGAGCCGGACAGGCCTATGGCTACACCTTC.